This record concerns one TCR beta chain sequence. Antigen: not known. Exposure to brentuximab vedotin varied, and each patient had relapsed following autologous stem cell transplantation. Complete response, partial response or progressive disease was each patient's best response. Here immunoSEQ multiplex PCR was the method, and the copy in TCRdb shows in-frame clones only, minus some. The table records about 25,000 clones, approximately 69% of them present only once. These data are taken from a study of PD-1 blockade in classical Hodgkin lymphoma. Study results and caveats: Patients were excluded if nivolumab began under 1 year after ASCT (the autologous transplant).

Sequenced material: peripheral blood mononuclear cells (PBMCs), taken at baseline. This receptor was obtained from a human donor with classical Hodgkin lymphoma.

CDR3: CASSPLPWDRNSPLHF. CDR3 nucleotide sequence: TGTGCCAGCAGCCCCCTGCCATGGGACAGGAATTCACCCCTCCACTTT. This chain uses TRBV28 with TRBJ1-6; TRBD1 matches at 8 bases. Looked up from germline, CDR1 is MDHEN and CDR2 is SYDVKM. After removal of 6 bases from V and 7 bases from J, the junction contained 11 bases not matched to a gene. The CDR3 runs 16 residues.